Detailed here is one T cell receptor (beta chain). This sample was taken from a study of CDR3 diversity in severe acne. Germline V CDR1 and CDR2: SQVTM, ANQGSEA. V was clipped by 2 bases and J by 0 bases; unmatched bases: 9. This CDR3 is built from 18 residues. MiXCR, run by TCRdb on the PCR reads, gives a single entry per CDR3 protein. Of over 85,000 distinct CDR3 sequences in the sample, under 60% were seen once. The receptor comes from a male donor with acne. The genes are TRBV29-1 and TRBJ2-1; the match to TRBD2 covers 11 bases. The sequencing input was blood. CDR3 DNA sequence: TGCAGCGTTGAACTCCTAGCGGGAGGCCCGAGCTCCTACAATGAGCAGTTCTTC. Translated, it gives CSVELLAGGPSSYNEQFF.